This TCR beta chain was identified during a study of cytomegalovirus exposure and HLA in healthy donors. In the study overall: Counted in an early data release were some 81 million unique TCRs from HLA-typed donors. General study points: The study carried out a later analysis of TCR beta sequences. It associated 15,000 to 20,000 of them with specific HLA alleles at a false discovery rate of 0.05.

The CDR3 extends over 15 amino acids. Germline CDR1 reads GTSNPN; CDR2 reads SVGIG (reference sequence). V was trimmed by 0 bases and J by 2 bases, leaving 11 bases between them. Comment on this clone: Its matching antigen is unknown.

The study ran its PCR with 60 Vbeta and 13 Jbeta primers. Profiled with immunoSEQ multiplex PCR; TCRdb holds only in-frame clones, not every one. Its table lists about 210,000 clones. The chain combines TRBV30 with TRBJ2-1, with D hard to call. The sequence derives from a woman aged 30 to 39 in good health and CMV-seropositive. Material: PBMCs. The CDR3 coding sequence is TGTGCCTGGAGTGTAAGCCCTCTTACCTACAATGAGCAGTTCTTC. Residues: CAWSVSPLTYNEQFF.